The 24 T cell receptor beta chains below were found in one sample sequenced in a study of blood T cell repertoires in COVID-19. Generated by immunoSEQ multiplex PCR, the TCRdb table keeps only in-frame clones and is missing some. Of around 270,000 clones listed, around 89% are singletons. Input material: peripheral blood. The source is a man between 25 and 39 years old with acute or convalescent COVID-19.

A single count supports this clone. The rearrangement uses TRBV28 and TRBJ1-1; D is ambiguous. Trimming removed 0 bases from V and 1 base from J, with 9 bases in between. CDR1 and CDR2 from the germline V gene are MDHEN and SYDVKM. CDR3 length: 15 residues. The CDR3 spells CASSLWAVGNTEAFF. In DNA, the CDR3 is TGTGCCAGCAGTTTATGGGCGGTGGGGAACACTGAAGCTTTCTTT. Based on the CDR3 plus reference TRBV28 and TRBJ1-1, the full variable domain is DVKVTQSSRYLVKRTGEKVFLECVQDMDHENMFWYRQDPGLGLRLIYFSYDVKMKEKGDIPEGYSVSREKKERFSLILESASTNQTSMYLCASSLWAVGNTEAFFGQGTRLTVV.

The chain employs TRBV30 and TRBJ1-5; a weak D match, TRBD1 (6 bases). V lost 8 bases, J lost 0 bases, and 17 bases lay in between. Germline CDR1 and CDR2: GTSNPN and SVGIG (reference sequence). This CDR3 contains 15 residues. CDR3 protein: CAGGDSSYSNQPQHF. CDR3 nucleotides: TGTGCCGGGGGCGACAGCAGCTATAGCAATCAGCCCCAGCATTTT.

The chain joins TRBV28 to TRBJ1-1, with D unresolved. V was trimmed by 2 bases and J by 13 bases, leaving 17 bases between them. Per the germline V gene, CDR1 is MDHEN and CDR2 is SYDVKM. The CDR3 totals 13 residues. The CDR3 region has the DNA TGTGCCAGCAGTTTAGCGCGGCAGTATCATGGTTTCTTT. Translated, it gives CASSLARQYHGFF.

V and J are TRBV18 and TRBJ2-4, with 8 nucleotides matching TRBD2. Germline CDR1 reads KGHSH; CDR2 reads LQKENI. J lost 1 base, V lost 5 bases, and 10 bases had no gene match. CDR3 length: 17 residues. CDR3 in amino acids: CASSIRSGSHAKNIQYF. CDR3 DNA: TGTGCCAGCTCAATTAGGAGCGGGAGCCATGCCAAAAACATTCAGTACTTC.

The V call is TRBV28, the J call TRBJ1-2, with TRBD1 as a possible D gene (6 bases). The V gene's germline CDR1 is MDHEN and CDR2 SYDVKM. The CDR3 spans 14 residues. Trimming removed 6 bases from V and 7 bases from J, with 18 bases in between. The CDR3 protein is CASSPGGGFGGYTF. The CDR3 DNA is TGTGCCAGCAGCCCCGGGGGGGGCTTCGGTGGCTACACCTTC.

The V call is TRBV4-1, the J call TRBJ1-2; the D gene is possibly TRBD1 (6 bases). Germline CDR1 MGHRA, CDR2 YSYEKL. The V and J ends lost 0 bases and 7 bases respectively, with 18 bases between them. The CDR3 covers 16 residues. The CDR3, as DNA: TGCGCCAGCAGCCAAGACCAAGGGGGAACGCCGGGTGGCTACACCTTC. Amino acid sequence: CASSQDQGGTPGGYTF.

The chain couples TRBV3-1 (or the pseudogene TRBV3-2) to TRBJ2-7; D may be TRBD1 (6 bases). The length of the CDR3 is 15 residues. The germline V gene encodes CDR1 LGHDT and CDR2 YNNKEL (reference sequence). V lost 3 bases and J 6 bases, leaving 18 bases between the germline ends. In DNA, the CDR3 is TGTGCCAGCAGCCACTGGACAGCGAACCTCGCCGAGCAGTACTTC. Protein: CASSHWTANLAEQYF.

V is TRBV28 and J is TRBJ2-5, with 9 positions matching TRBD2. The CDR3 sequence is 15 residues long. CDR1 and CDR2 (germline): MDHEN, SYDVKM. Trimming removed 4 bases from V and 5 bases from J; junction bases left unmatched: 8. DNA of the CDR3: TGTGCCAGCAGTTCCCCCGGGACTAGCCTGGAGACCCAGTACTTC. Translating it yields CASSSPGTSLETQYF. The complete variable domain, with remaining parts taken from reference TRBV28 and TRBJ2-5, reads DVKVTQSSRYLVKRTGEKVFLECVQDMDHENMFWYRQDPGLGLRLIYFSYDVKMKEKGDIPEGYSVSREKKERFSLILESASTNQTSMYLCASSSPGTSLETQYFGPGTRLLVL.

The chain combines TRBV4-1 with TRBJ2-7; 7 nucleotides align to TRBD2. Germline trimming cut 1 base from V and 1 base from J; bases unmatched to any gene: 4. CDR1 is MGHRA, CDR2 YSYEKL, per germline. This CDR3 spans 15 amino acids. CDR3 protein: CASSQGEGVSYEQYF. DNA for the CDR3: TGCGCCAGCAGCCAAGGGGAGGGCGTATCCTACGAGCAGTACTTC.

V usage is TRBV28 and J usage is TRBJ2-1; 11 bases are a match to TRBD2. Germline CDR1 MDHEN, CDR2 SYDVKM. The CDR3 runs 19 residues. V dropped 6 bases and J dropped 0; count of bases not matched to a gene: 13. Written as DNA, the CDR3 is TGTGCCAGCAGAGCGACTCCGGGACTAGCGGTGAGCTCCTACAATGAGCAGTTCTTC. Amino acids: CASRATPGLAVSSYNEQFF.

The genes are TRBV4-2 and TRBJ1-5; 8 bases agree with TRBD1. V lost 1 base to trimming and J lost 2 bases; unmatched junction nucleotides: 7. From germline, CDR1 is LGHNA and CDR2 YNFKEQ. CDR3 length equals 17 residues. The CDR3 bases are TGTGCCAGCAGCCAAGTTCGAGGGACAGGAGGCAATCAGCCCCAGCATTTT. As protein: CASSQVRGTGGNQPQHF.

This clone was seen a handful of times. This sequence joins TRBV19 and TRBJ1-5; TRBD1 matches 7 bases. The germline V gene encodes CDR1 LNHDA and CDR2 SQIVND (reference sequence). Germline trimming cut 6 bases from V and 1 base from J; bases unmatched to any gene: 9. The length of the CDR3 is 16 residues. DNA for the CDR3: TGTGCCAGTAGCGACAGGGCGCATCGGAGCAATCAGCCCCAGCATTTT. It translates to CASSDRAHRSNQPQHF.

The chain uses TRBV10-2 and TRBJ2-1, with 7 bases identical to TRBD2. The CDR3 loop spans 15 amino acids. V lost 6 bases and J lost 8; bases outside the gene matches: 13. CDR1 is WSHSY and CDR2 is SAAADI in the germline V gene. CDR3 nucleotide sequence: TGCGCCAGCAGCCCACAGAGGACTAGGATCGATGAGCAGTTCTTC. Protein product: CASSPQRTRIDEQFF.

In this sample, this clone turned up once. The chain combines TRBV14 with TRBJ2-3; 11 nucleotides align to TRBD2. Germline CDR1 reads SGHDN; CDR2 reads FVKESK. The CDR3 spans 20 residues. V shed 8 bases, J shed 0 bases, and the junction held 19 bases outside the gene matches. The DNA for the CDR3 is TGTGCCAGCCCTAGCGGGGGGACCCAAAAAAACCGCCCTAGCACAGATACGCAGTATTTT. As protein: CASPSGGTQKNRPSTDTQYF.

The chain has TRBV2 and TRBJ2-2, with 12 nucleotides matching TRBD1. Unmatched junction bases numbered 6, after V lost 9 bases and J lost 4 bases. The CDR3 is made up of 15 amino acids. Germline V gene sequence: CDR1 SNHLY, CDR2 FYNNEI. The CDR3 DNA reads TGTGCCAGTTCCGGGACAGGGGGCGTCACCGGGGAGCTGTTTTTT. Amino acids: CASSGTGGVTGELFF.

The chain uses TRBV5-1 and TRBJ1-2, with D hard to call. The CDR3 sequence is 15 residues long. Germline CDR1 and CDR2: SGHRS and YFSETQ. V gave up 4 bases and J gave up 2 bases, with 15 bases separating them. The CDR3 sequence is CASSPVAGSNYGYTF. The DNA of the CDR3 is TGCGCCAGCAGCCCAGTTGCGGGGTCGAACTATGGCTACACCTTC.

This clone was detected only once. This chain joins TRBV28 and TRBJ1-2, with TRBD1 matching over 8 bases. The CDR3 covers 16 residues. Germline V CDR1 and CDR2: MDHEN, SYDVKM. The V gene end was trimmed by 6 bases and the J gene end by 8 bases; junction bases not matched to a gene: 17. This chain's CDR3 is CASSLETGASVGGYTF. CDR3 nucleotide sequence: TGTGCCAGCAGCTTAGAGACAGGGGCTTCTGTGGGGGGCTACACCTTC.

The gene calls are TRBV14 and TRBJ1-4; 8 bases map to TRBD1. J gave up 5 bases and V 1 base, and 6 bases lay outside the gene matches. The CDR3 runs 16 residues. CDR1 is SGHDN and CDR2 is FVKESK in the germline V gene. In nucleotides, the CDR3 is TGTGCCAGCAGCCAAGCTCGGACAGGGCGCAATGAAAAACTGTTTTTT. It translates to CASSQARTGRNEKLFF.

This sequence joins TRBV18 and TRBJ1-6, with 7 bases identical to TRBD1. V was clipped by 3 bases and J by 9 bases; unmatched bases: 11. Per the germline V gene, CDR1 is KGHSH and CDR2 is LQKENI. CDR3 size: 16 residues. CDR3 loop: CASSPSRQGSRSPLHF. As DNA, the CDR3 is TGTGCCAGCTCACCTTCCCGACAGGGATCACGTTCACCCCTCCACTTT.

The genes are TRBV29-1 and TRBJ1-4, with D uncertain. CDR1 is SQVTM, CDR2 ANQGSEA, per germline. The CDR3 totals 14 residues. The V gene lost 4 bases and the J gene lost 2 bases, with 11 bases spanning the gap. CDR3 sequence (DNA): TGCAGCGTTGGCCGGGCGGGGACTAATGAAAAACTGTTTTTT. Translation gives CSVGRAGTNEKLFF. Filled out from reference TRBV29-1 and TRBJ1-4, the complete variable domain reads SAVISQKPSRDICQRGTSLTIQCQVDSQVTMMFWYRQQPGQSLTLIATANQGSEATYESGFVIDKFPISRPNLTFSTLTVSNMSPEDSSIYLCSVGRAGTNEKLFFGSGTQLSVL.

This CDR3 is CASSDSLRALHF. The CDR3 DNA follows: TGCGCCAGCAGTGATTCCCTGAGGGCCCTCCACTTT. This chain connects TRBV10-1 to TRBJ1-6, with unresolved D. V shed 3 bases and J shed 14 bases, with 11 bases lying between them. Germline CDR1 WNHNN, CDR2 SYGVQD (reference sequence). The CDR3 is 12 amino acids.

The chain combines TRBV19 with TRBJ2-7; 7 bases are a match to TRBD1. The J segment lost 7 bases and the V segment lost 4 bases, leaving 7 bases of the junction unmatched. Germline V gene sequence: CDR1 LNHDA, CDR2 SQIVND (reference sequence). This CDR3 is 13 amino acids long. CDR3 region: CASSRDSLGEQYF. Here the CDR3 DNA reads TGTGCCAGTAGTAGGGACAGCTTAGGGGAGCAGTACTTC.

The chain recombines TRBV6-5 with TRBJ1-5; D is uncertain. The CDR3 totals 13 residues. V was pared by 2 bases and J by 7 bases, with 9 bases between. The germline CDR1 and CDR2 sequences are MNHEY and SVGAGI. The CDR3 reads CASSYRVRQPQHF. CDR3 coding DNA: TGTGCCAGCAGTTACCGGGTTCGACAGCCCCAGCATTTT.

The chain uses TRBV7-6 and TRBJ2-2; tentatively, D is TRBD1 (6 bases). V was trimmed by 4 bases and J by 0 bases, leaving 18 bases between them. CDR3 length: 18 residues. Germline V gene sequence: CDR1 SGHVS, CDR2 FNYEAQ. The CDR3 here is CASSSVTGHKTNTGELFF. In DNA form, the CDR3 reads TGTGCCAGCAGCTCCGTCACGGGACACAAAACGAACACCGGGGAGCTGTTTTTT.